Shown below are 5 T cell receptor beta chains from a single sample sequenced in a study of cytomegalovirus exposure and HLA in healthy donors. In the PCR, 60 Vbeta and 13 Jbeta primers were used. Assay used: immunoSEQ multiplex PCR; TCRdb lists only in-frame clones, some missing. The table includes some 130,000 clones, 79% detected once. Sequenced input: PBMCs. These TCRs come from a man between 18 and 35 years old in good health and CMV-seronegative.

V and J are TRBV9 and TRBJ2-5, with D possibly matching TRBD2 (6 bases). The J call may be mistaken, given a closer DNA end match to TRBJ2-7. This CDR3 has 14 amino acids. The germline gives CDR1 SGDLS, CDR2 YYNGEE. CDR3 amino acids: CASSPRLASYEQYF. CDR3 in DNA: TGTGCCAGCAGCCCCCGTCTAGCGAGCTACGAGCAGTACTTC.

The count of this clone is one. The V call is TRBV7-9, the J call TRBJ2-3; 14 bases align to TRBD2. Germline V lookup: CDR1 SEHNR, CDR2 FQNEAQ (reference sequence). The CDR3 consists of 15 residues. V shed 4 bases and J 6 bases; nucleotides not matched to a gene: 3. In DNA, the CDR3 is TGTGCCAGCAGCTCACGGACTAGCGGGAGGGATACGCAGTATTTT. This codes for CASSSRTSGRDTQYF.

The rearrangement joins TRBV12-2 to TRBJ2-2; the listed D gene, TRBD2, was not tested against the DNA. TRBV12-2 is given as a pseudogene. This CDR3 spans 16 amino acids. In DNA, the CDR3 is TGTGCAAGTCGCTGCGAGACTACCCCAAACACCGGGGAGCTGTTTTTT. Translation gives CASRCETTPNTGELFF.

This clone was seen a handful of times. The chain recombines TRBV28 with TRBJ2-4, with D hard to call. The germline gives CDR1 MDHEN, CDR2 SYDVKM. Trimming removed 3 bases at V and 8 bases at J, with 5 bases between. The length of the CDR3 is 11 residues. The DNA for the CDR3 is TGTGCCAGCAGTTTCCAGGACATTCAGTACTTC. It yields the protein CASSFQDIQYF.

The chain combines TRBV7-9 with TRBJ2-1; 7 nucleotides align to TRBD1. The ends lost 5 bases at V and 2 bases at J; junction bases unmatched: 9. Germline lookup yields CDR1 SEHNR and CDR2 FQNEAQ (reference sequence). CDR3 length: 16 amino acids. This CDR3 is CASSLATGDPYNEQFF. CDR3 in DNA: TGTGCCAGCAGCCTCGCTACAGGGGACCCCTACAATGAGCAGTTCTTC.